The clone carrying this T cell receptor beta chain has at least ten counts. Diagnosis relied on clinical symptoms, serum thyroxine, TRAb, thyroid ultrasound and orbital computed tomography. This specimen belongs to a study of Graves' ophthalmopathy and Graves' hyperthyroidism. TCR beta CDR3 regions were amplified from RNA transcripts. HTBI-primed first-round RT-PCR preceded second-round multiplex PCR. In TCRdb, the multiplex PCR reads were re-called with MiXCR into one record per CDR3 protein. The sample holds about 400,000 distinct CDR3 sequences, approximately 20% seen once. J lost 7 bases, V lost 3 bases, and 14 bases had no gene match. The CDR3 consists of 16 residues. Germline CDR1 SGHNT, CDR2 YYREEE (reference sequence).

The V gene is TRBV5-4, the J gene TRBJ2-5; TRBD2 aligns across 8 bases. This sequence originates from a woman younger than 30 with Graves' ophthalmopathy. Source material: peripheral blood. For the CDR3, the DNA is TGTGCCAGCAGCTCTAAGGAAGCGGGGGTCTATGGGACCCAGTACTTC. Its protein is CASSSKEAGVYGTQYF.